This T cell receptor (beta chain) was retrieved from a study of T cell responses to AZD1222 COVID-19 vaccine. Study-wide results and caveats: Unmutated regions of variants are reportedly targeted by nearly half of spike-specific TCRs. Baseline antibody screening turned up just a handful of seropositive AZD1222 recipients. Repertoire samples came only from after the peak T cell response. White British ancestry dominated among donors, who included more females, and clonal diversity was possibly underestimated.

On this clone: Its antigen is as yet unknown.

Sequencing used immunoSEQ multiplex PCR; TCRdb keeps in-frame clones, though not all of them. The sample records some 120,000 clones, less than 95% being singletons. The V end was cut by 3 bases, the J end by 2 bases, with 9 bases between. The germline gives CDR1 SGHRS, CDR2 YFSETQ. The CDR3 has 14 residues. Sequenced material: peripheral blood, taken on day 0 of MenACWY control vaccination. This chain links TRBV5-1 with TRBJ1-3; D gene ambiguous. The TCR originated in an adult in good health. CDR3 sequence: CASSWTSPGNTIYF. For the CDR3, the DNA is TGCGCCAGCAGCTGGACGTCTCCTGGAAACACCATATATTTT.